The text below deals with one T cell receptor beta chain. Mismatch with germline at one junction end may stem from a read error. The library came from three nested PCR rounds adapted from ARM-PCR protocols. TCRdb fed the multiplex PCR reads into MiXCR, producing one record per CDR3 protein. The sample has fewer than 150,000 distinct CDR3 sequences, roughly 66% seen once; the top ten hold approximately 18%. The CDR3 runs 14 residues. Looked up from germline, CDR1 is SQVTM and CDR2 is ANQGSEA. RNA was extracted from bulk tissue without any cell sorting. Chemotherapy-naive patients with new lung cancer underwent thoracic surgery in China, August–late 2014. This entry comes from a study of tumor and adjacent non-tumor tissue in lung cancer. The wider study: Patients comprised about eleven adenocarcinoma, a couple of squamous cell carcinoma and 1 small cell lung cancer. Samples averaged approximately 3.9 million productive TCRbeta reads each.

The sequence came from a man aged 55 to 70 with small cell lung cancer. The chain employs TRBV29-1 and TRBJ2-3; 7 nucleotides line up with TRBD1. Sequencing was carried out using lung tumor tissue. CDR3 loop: CSARQGISTDMQYF. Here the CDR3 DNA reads TGCAGCGCGAGACAGGGAATTAGCACAGATATGCAGTATTTT.